What follows is one T cell receptor (beta chain) and its context. V was cut by 4 bases and J by 8 bases, with 13 bases left in between. The V gene's germline CDR1 is LGHDT and CDR2 YNNKEL (reference sequence). The CDR3 extends over 13 amino acids. Through a sample-barcoded 5' primer and a J-beta primer mix, a second PCR was run for about 6 to 11 cycles. The study obtained at least 2.5 million CDR3-containing paired-end reads from every sample. TCRdb reanalysed the 5' RACE reads using MiXCR and keeps one entry per CDR3 protein. The sample lists some 850,000 distinct CDR3 sequences; roughly 26% were seen once. The data were obtained in a study of blood T cells in healthy people across ages. The same sample was also studied in work on T cells of mothers and their children. That source notes: Each mother gave over 10 million TCR beta CDR3 reads; each child, roughly 3 million.

V and J are TRBV3-1 and TRBJ2-3, with D possibly matching TRBD1 (5 bases). This receptor was obtained from a boy younger than 18 in good health. Sequencing used blood. CDR3 nucleotides: TGTGCCAGCAGCCGTGACAGATCGGGTACGCAGTATTTT. Protein sequence: CASSRDRSGTQYF.